The 19 T cell receptor beta chains in this list originate from one sample, sequenced in a study of T cell responses to AZD1222 COVID-19 vaccine. Only in-frame clones appear in the TCRdb table, and some are missing; sequencing was by immunoSEQ multiplex PCR. The sample yields more than 75,000 clones, 85% to 90% seen once. Sequenced material: peripheral blood, taken on day 0 of AZD1222 vaccination. The source is an adult in good health.

This clone came up a few times. This sequence joins TRBV28 and TRBJ2-7; no reliable D call. V lost 6 bases and J lost 2, with 5 bases in between. This CDR3 has 11 residues. The germline V gene encodes CDR1 MDHEN and CDR2 SYDVKM. CDR3 residues: CASSSPYEQYF. The CDR3 bases are TGTGCCAGCAGCTCCCCCTACGAGCAGTACTTC. The whole variable domain, remainder taken from reference TRBV28 and TRBJ2-7, is DVKVTQSSRYLVKRTGEKVFLECVQDMDHENMFWYRQDPGLGLRLIYFSYDVKMKEKGDIPEGYSVSREKKERFSLILESASTNQTSMYLCASSSPYEQYFGPGTRLTVT.

The chain is built from TRBV27 and TRBJ1-2; perhaps TRBD1 as D (6 bases). CDR3 length: 16 residues. V was shortened by 6 bases and J by 6 bases, with 23 bases between the two germline ends. Germline CDR1 and CDR2: MNHEY and SMNVEV (reference sequence). Written as DNA, the CDR3 is TGTGCCAGCAGCCCGGGGGACATTGCTTTCGTCGATGGCTACACCTTC. This encodes CASSPGDIAFVDGYTF.

The chain joins TRBV5-1 to TRBJ2-5; D not resolved. Germline-derived CDR1 and CDR2 are SGHRS and YFSETQ. V lost 6 bases, J lost 1 base, and 13 bases lay in between. The CDR3 contains 14 residues. CDR3 DNA: TGCGCCAGCACCCTTGGTAACTCCCAAGAGACCCAGTACTTC. Translated, it gives CASTLGNSQETQYF.

The V and J genes are TRBV7-9 and TRBJ2-7; no reliable D call. In germline, CDR1 is SEHNR, CDR2 FQNEAQ (reference sequence). The V end lost 0 bases, the J end lost 7 bases, and 7 bases lay between the germline ends. This CDR3 spans 12 amino acids. CDR3 protein: CASSLAFQEQYF. The CDR3 DNA is TGTGCCAGCAGCTTAGCCTTCCAGGAGCAGTACTTC.

V and J are TRBV20-1 and TRBJ1-1, with 8 bases identical to TRBD1. The junction had 7 bases not matched to a gene; V was cut back by 3 bases and J by 1 base. This CDR3 has 15 amino acids. Germline-derived CDR1 and CDR2 are DFQATT and SNEGSKA (reference sequence). The CDR3 loop is CSASLFQGANTEAFF. CDR3 in DNA: TGCAGTGCTAGTCTTTTCCAGGGGGCGAACACTGAAGCTTTCTTT.

The V and J genes are TRBV20-1 and TRBJ1-2, with no clear D. Germline CDR1 and CDR2: DFQATT and SNEGSKA (reference sequence). The CDR3 spans 11 residues. The CDR3 DNA reads TGCAGCATGTTCGCGGGGTATGGCTACACCTTC. The encoded protein is CSMFAGYGYTF.

The chain joins TRBV28 to TRBJ1-6; 9 bases agree with TRBD1. Germline lookup yields CDR1 MDHEN and CDR2 SYDVKM. The CDR3 runs to 16 residues. V was clipped by 5 bases and J by 5 bases; unmatched bases: 7. The CDR3 here is CASSLTGGANNSPLHF. CDR3 coding DNA: TGTGCCAGCAGTCTAACAGGGGGCGCGAATAATTCACCCCTCCACTTT.

The rearrangement uses TRBV29-1 and TRBJ2-1; D tentatively fits TRBD1 or TRBD2 (5 bases each). Germline V gives CDR1 SQVTM, CDR2 ANQGSEA. The CDR3 totals 14 residues. The V gene lost 4 bases and the J gene lost 6 bases, with 16 bases spanning the gap. The CDR3 loop reads CSVVGGPQGNEQFF. In nucleotides, the CDR3 is TGCAGCGTTGTCGGAGGCCCCCAGGGCAATGAGCAGTTCTTC.

The chain recombines TRBV18 with TRBJ1-1; TRBD1 might be the D (6 bases). V lost 4 bases, J lost 2 bases, and 11 bases lay in between. CDR3 size: 14 residues. Germline assignment: CDR1 KGHSH and CDR2 LQKENI. The CDR3 coding sequence is TGTGCCAGCTCACGGACAGATTCAAACACTGAAGCTTTCTTT. It is translated as CASSRTDSNTEAFF.

This clone was counted once. The V gene is TRBV6-5, the J gene TRBJ2-3; D may correspond to TRBD1 or TRBD2 (5 bases each). CDR1 and CDR2 (germline): MNHEY, SVGAGI. Deletions cut 8 bases from V and 0 bases from J, with 6 bases between. The CDR3 runs to 12 residues. The CDR3 loop reads CASGGSTDTQYF. The CDR3 DNA is TGTGCCAGCGGGGGAAGCACAGATACGCAGTATTTT.

The rearrangement joins TRBV6-2 or TRBV6-3 to TRBJ1-1, with D unresolved. Germline V lookup: CDR1 MNHEY, CDR2 SVGEGT. The CDR3 has 16 residues. V shed 0 bases and J shed 5 bases, with 16 bases lying between them. CDR3 in amino acids: CASSYSSGGERTEAFF. The DNA for the CDR3 is TGTGCCAGCAGTTACTCGAGCGGCGGGGAGAGAACTGAAGCTTTCTTT.

The chain carries TRBV2 and TRBJ1-2; D might be TRBD1 (5 bases). The germline gives CDR1 SNHLY, CDR2 FYNNEI. V lost 1 base to trimming and J lost 7 bases, with 10 bases between them. This CDR3 contains 13 residues. CDR3 sequence (DNA): TGTGCCAGCAGTGAAGGGGGCAGGGTTGGCTACACCTTC. Encoded protein: CASSEGGRVGYTF.

The rearrangement joins TRBV7-9 to TRBJ1-2; D might be TRBD1 (5 bases). The CDR3 loop spans 15 amino acids. V lost 3 bases and J 0 bases, leaving 11 bases between the germline ends. Germline V gives CDR1 SEHNR, CDR2 FQNEAQ (reference sequence). CDR3 sequence: CASSFGQGANYGYTF. Here the CDR3 DNA reads TGTGCCAGCAGCTTCGGTCAGGGCGCTAACTATGGCTACACCTTC.

The chain combines TRBV18 with TRBJ1-5, with D possibly matching TRBD1 (6 bases). The CDR3 contains 15 residues. The germline V gene has CDR1 KGHSH and CDR2 LQKENI. The V end was cut by 2 bases, the J end by 7 bases, with 15 bases between. The DNA of the CDR3 is TGTGCCAGCTCACCAACGGGGGGAACAGGGCAGCCCCAGCATTTT. Translating it yields CASSPTGGTGQPQHF.

V is TRBV18 and J is TRBJ1-4; D uncertain. In germline, CDR1 is KGHSH, CDR2 LQKENI. This CDR3 has 12 amino acids. V was pared by 3 bases and J by 7 bases, with 6 bases between. The DNA of the CDR3 is TGTGCCAGCTCACCGCTTGGTGAAAAACTGTTTTTT. Protein product: CASSPLGEKLFF.

This clone has a handful of counts. CDR3 sequence: CASSYPLSGNYGYTF. The CDR3 DNA reads TGTGCCAGCAGTTACCCCTTATCGGGAAACTATGGCTACACCTTC. This rearrangement joins TRBV6-5 to TRBJ1-2; D unclear. CDR3 size: 15 residues. V gave up 2 bases and J gave up 2 bases, with 12 bases separating them. Germline values: CDR1 MNHEY, CDR2 SVGAGI.

This rearrangement joins TRBV5-4 to TRBJ1-2; D ambiguous. Trimming shortened V by 0 bases and J by 8 bases, and 17 bases separated the two germline ends. This CDR3 has 15 residues. CDR1 SGHNT and CDR2 YYREEE come from the germline V gene (reference sequence). CDR3 coding DNA: TGTGCCAGCAGCTTGGACAGTACCCGCTCTTCCGGCTACACCTTC. Encoded protein: CASSLDSTRSSGYTF.

This clone showed up just once. A read error may produce the germline difference seen at one junction end. The chain has TRBV18 and TRBJ2-1; TRBD2 agrees at 8 bases. Germline assignment: CDR1 KGHSH and CDR2 LQKENI. The length of the CDR3 is 16 residues. The CDR3 region has the DNA TGTACCAGCTCACCACCGAGACTAGCGAGCGGGAATGAGCAGTTCTTC. Translating gives CTSSPPRLASGNEQFF.

The rearrangement links TRBV5-6 to TRBJ1-3; D not certain. Germline CDR1 reads SGHDT; CDR2 reads YYEEEE. This CDR3 comprises 15 residues. V gave up 3 bases and J gave up 0 bases, with 10 bases separating them. CDR3 nucleotide sequence: TGTGCCAGCAGCTATACAGCCCACTCTGGAAACACCATATATTTT. Translating gives CASSYTAHSGNTIYF. Drawing the rest from reference TRBV5-6 and TRBJ1-3, the complete variable domain is DAGVTQSPTHLIKTRGQQVTLRCSPKSGHDTVSWYQQALGQGPQFIFQYYEEEERQRGNFPDRFSGHQFPNYSSELNVNALLLGDSALYLCASSYTAHSGNTIYFGEGSWLTVV.